Below are 8 T cell receptor beta chains sequenced from a single sample in a study of cytomegalovirus exposure and HLA in healthy donors. The repertoire was sequenced with immunoSEQ multiplex PCR; TCRdb's copy has only in-frame clones and lacks some. The sample has 100,000 to 150,000 clones; about 91% are singletons. What was sequenced was PBMCs. The receptor source for this set is a young man in good health and CMV-seronegative.

V is TRBV11-2 and J is TRBJ2-1; D possibly corresponds to TRBD2 (5 bases). From germline, CDR1 is SGHAT and CDR2 FQNNGV. The CDR3 is 14 amino acids. V was shortened by 1 base and J by 7 bases, with 11 bases between the two germline ends. The CDR3 DNA is TGTGCCAGCAGCTTAGTTTGGACTGGAAATGAGCAGTTCTTC. Its protein is CASSLVWTGNEQFF.

This clone has only one observation. The V call is TRBV4-3, the J call TRBJ1-3, with a tentative D call TRBD1 (5 bases). Trimming stripped 0 bases from V and 7 bases from J, with 13 bases between. Germline assignment: CDR1 LGHNA and CDR2 YSLEER. The CDR3 length is 15 residues. The CDR3: CASSQDAGPRNTIYF. The CDR3 DNA reads as TGCGCCAGCAGCCAAGACGCGGGACCCCGGAACACCATATATTTT.

Concerning this clone itself: A read error may account for a junction end that differs from germline. The CDR3 reads CASSSPSGRARNIQYF. The CDR3 region has the DNA TGTGCCAGCAGTTCCCCTAGCGGGAGGGCCAGAAACATTCAGTACTTC. The chain has TRBV28 and TRBJ2-4, with 12 bases identical to TRBD2. Germline CDR1 MDHEN, CDR2 SYDVKM. The CDR3 totals 16 residues.

The CDR3 sequence: CSVELVTSGTYEQYF. In DNA, the CDR3 is TGCAGCGTTGAATTGGTGACTAGCGGAACCTACGAGCAGTACTTC. The chain has TRBV29-1 and TRBJ2-7; 9 bases are a match to TRBD2. Germline-derived CDR1 and CDR2 are SQVTM and ANQGSEA. The CDR3 covers 15 residues. J was trimmed by 2 bases and V by 2 bases; bases with no gene match: 7.

DNA for the CDR3: TGTGCCAGCAGTTTAACGAAACAGGCTGGTGAACAGCCCCAGCATTTT. This codes for CASSLTKQAGEQPQHF. This rearrangement joins TRBV28 to TRBJ1-5; D might be TRBD1 (5 bases). The CDR3 spans 16 residues. The germline V gene encodes CDR1 MDHEN and CDR2 SYDVKM. V lost 2 bases and J lost 7, with 18 bases in between.

V usage is TRBV5-6 and J usage is TRBJ2-5; 8 positions match TRBD1. V lost 0 bases to trimming and J lost 3 bases; unmatched junction nucleotides: 7. The CDR3 is made up of 16 amino acids. Germline V gene data show CDR1 as SGHDT and CDR2 as YYEEEE. CDR3 residues: CASSLATGDLEETQYF. The CDR3 DNA reads as TGTGCCAGCAGCTTGGCGACAGGGGATTTGGAAGAGACCCAGTACTTC.

The genes are TRBV10-2 and TRBJ2-7; 9 bases line up with TRBD2. The V gene end was trimmed by 6 bases and the J gene end by 2 bases; junction bases not matched to a gene: 20. CDR1 is WSHSY, CDR2 SAAADI, per germline. The length of the CDR3 is 19 residues. The CDR3 sequence is CASSEINNARLAETYEQYF. In DNA form, the CDR3 reads TGCGCCAGCAGCGAGATAAATAACGCCCGACTAGCGGAAACCTACGAGCAGTACTTC.

The chain recombines TRBV7-9 with TRBJ2-3; 8 bases are shared with TRBD2. The junction had 15 bases not matched to a gene; V was cut back by 5 bases and J by 2 bases. Germline V gene data show CDR1 as SEHNR and CDR2 as FQNEAQ (reference sequence). The CDR3 covers 18 residues. The CDR3: CASSILLLREAYTDTQYF. In DNA form, the CDR3 reads TGTGCCAGCAGCATCCTGCTTCTGCGGGAGGCCTACACAGATACGCAGTATTTT.